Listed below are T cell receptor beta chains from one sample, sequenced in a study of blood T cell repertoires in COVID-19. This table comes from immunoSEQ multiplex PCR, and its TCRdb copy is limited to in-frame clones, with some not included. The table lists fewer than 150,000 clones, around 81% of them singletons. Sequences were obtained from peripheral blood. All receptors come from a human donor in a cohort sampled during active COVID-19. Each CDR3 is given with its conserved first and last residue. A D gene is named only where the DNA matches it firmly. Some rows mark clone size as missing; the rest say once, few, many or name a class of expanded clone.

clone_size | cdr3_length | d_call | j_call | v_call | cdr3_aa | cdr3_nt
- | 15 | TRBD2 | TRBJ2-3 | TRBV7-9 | CASSRTSGGTDTQYF | TGTGCCAGCAGCCGGACTAGCGGGGGGACAGATACGCAGTATTTT
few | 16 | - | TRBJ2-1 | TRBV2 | CASSEYRVGVYNEQFF | TGTGCCAGCAGTGAATATAGGGTGGGAGTCTACAATGAGCAGTTCTTC
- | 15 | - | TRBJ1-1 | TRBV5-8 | CASSFLPRQESEAFF | TGTGCCAGCAGCTTCCTCCCCCGACAGGAGTCTGAAGCTTTCTTT
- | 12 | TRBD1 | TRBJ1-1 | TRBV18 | CASSQTGREAFF | TGTGCCAGCTCGCAGACAGGGAGGGAAGCTTTCTTT
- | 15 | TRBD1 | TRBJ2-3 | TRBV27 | CASSHGQVSTDTQYF | TGTGCCAGCAGTCATGGACAGGTTAGCACAGATACGCAGTATTTT
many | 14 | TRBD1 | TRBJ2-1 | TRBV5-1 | CASSSRDRVHEQFF | TGCGCCAGCAGCAGCCGGGACAGGGTCCATGAGCAGTTCTTC
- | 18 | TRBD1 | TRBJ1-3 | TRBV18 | CASSPSAAGGSSGNTIYF | TGTGCCAGCTCACCATCGGCTGCAGGGGGGAGCTCTGGAAACACCATATATTTT
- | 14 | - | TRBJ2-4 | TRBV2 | CASSQILAKNIQYF | TGTGCCAGCAGTCAGATTCTAGCCAAAAACATTCAGTACTTC
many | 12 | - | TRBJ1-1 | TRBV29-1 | CSVTQGNTEAFF | TGCAGCGTTACCCAGGGGAACACTGAAGCTTTCTTT
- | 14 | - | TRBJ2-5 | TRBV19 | CASSITGEWETQYF | TGTGCCAGTAGTATTACGGGGGAATGGGAGACCCAGTACTTC